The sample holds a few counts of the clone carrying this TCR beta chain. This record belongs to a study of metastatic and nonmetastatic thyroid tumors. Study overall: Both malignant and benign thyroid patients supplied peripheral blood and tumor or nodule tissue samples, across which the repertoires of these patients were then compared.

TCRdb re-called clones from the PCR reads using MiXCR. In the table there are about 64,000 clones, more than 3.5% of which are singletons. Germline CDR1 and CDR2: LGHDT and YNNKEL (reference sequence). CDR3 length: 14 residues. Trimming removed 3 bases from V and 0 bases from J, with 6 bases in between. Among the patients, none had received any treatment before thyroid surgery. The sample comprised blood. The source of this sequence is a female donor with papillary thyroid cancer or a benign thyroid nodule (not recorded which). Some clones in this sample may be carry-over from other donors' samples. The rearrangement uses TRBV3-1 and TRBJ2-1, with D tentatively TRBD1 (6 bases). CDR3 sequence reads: CASSQGASYNEQFF. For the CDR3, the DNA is TGTGCCAGCAGCCAGGGGGCCTCCTACAATGAGCAGTTCTTC.